The 21 T cell receptor beta chains below come from one sample, sequenced in a study of patients and donors after allogeneic stem cell transplantation. Each CDR3 protein is one row after TCRdb ran MiXCR on the RT-PCR reads. The table shows over 200,000 distinct CDR3 sequences, with roughly two fifths occurring only once. The sequenced material came from blood, either unsorted or a sorted T cell fraction (not recorded which). The receptors originated from a human donor who was either an allogeneic HSCT recipient or a stem cell or donor lymphocyte infusion donor (not recorded which). It is not recorded whose cells these are; they may come from a transplant donor.

The V and J genes are TRBV11-2 and TRBJ2-2; D is possibly TRBD1 (6 bases). CDR1 and CDR2 from the germline V gene are SGHAT and FQNNGV. CDR3 length equals 14 residues. V lost 5 bases and J 0 bases, leaving 7 bases between the germline ends. CDR3 nucleotides: TGTGCCAGCAGCCGGGACACGAACACCGGGGAGCTGTTTTTT. Its protein is CASSRDTNTGELFF.

V gene TRBV29-1 combines with J gene TRBJ2-3, with D tentatively TRBD1 (5 bases). The CDR3 runs to 15 residues. V was pared by 3 bases and J by 3 bases, with 16 bases between. In germline, CDR1 is SQVTM, CDR2 ANQGSEA. This CDR3 is CSVERRSQGTDTQYF. The CDR3, as DNA: TGCAGCGTTGAGAGACGTTCGCAGGGTACAGATACGCAGTATTTT.

The V call is TRBV12-3 or TRBV12-4, the J call TRBJ1-1; 7 positions match TRBD1. The V segment lost 5 bases and the J segment 0 bases; nucleotides outside the gene matches: 6. CDR3 size: 15 residues. Written as DNA, the CDR3 is TGTGCCAGCAGTCCAGGGGGTCTGGTGAACACTGAAGCTTTCTTT. It yields the protein CASSPGGLVNTEAFF.

This clonotype turned up a few times. V gene TRBV9 combines with J gene TRBJ1-1; the D gene is possibly TRBD1 (5 bases). The CDR3 length is 16 residues. Trimming left V 0 bases short and J 3 bases short, with 15 bases between. Germline CDR1 SGDLS, CDR2 YYNGEE. The CDR3 protein is CASSVASGDSYTEAFF. CDR3 bases: TGTGCCAGCAGCGTAGCTTCCGGGGACTCCTACACTGAAGCTTTCTTT.

This clonotype turned up a few times. This chain uses TRBV12-3 or TRBV12-4 with TRBJ2-1; D remains ambiguous. Trimming took 1 base from V and 0 from J, leaving 7 bases between them. The length of the CDR3 is 15 residues. The CDR3 sequence is CASSLDPGSYNEQFF. In nucleotides, the CDR3 is TGTGCCAGCAGTTTAGACCCTGGCTCCTACAATGAGCAGTTCTTC.

This clonotype was seen a handful of times. CDR3 sequence: CASSLRQGGPGNTIYF. The CDR3 region has the DNA TGCGCCAGCAGCCTTCGACAGGGGGGACCTGGAAACACCATATATTTT. The chain combines TRBV5-1 with TRBJ1-3; 9 bases fit TRBD1. This CDR3 region has 16 residues. Germline V CDR1 and CDR2: SGHRS, YFSETQ. The trim removed 4 bases at V and 2 bases at J, leaving 7 bases unmatched.

The chain has TRBV9 and TRBJ1-1; 7 bases line up with TRBD1. Germline CDR1 and CDR2: SGDLS and YYNGEE. The J segment lost 1 base and the V segment lost 5 bases, leaving 5 bases of the junction unmatched. The CDR3 is made up of 14 amino acids. The CDR3 DNA reads as TGTGCCAGCAGTGGACAGGTGGCGAACACTGAAGCTTTCTTT. This encodes CASSGQVANTEAFF.

The chain joins TRBV12-3 or TRBV12-4 to TRBJ2-1, with 11 positions matching TRBD2. Unmatched junction bases numbered 11, after V lost 5 bases and J lost 8 bases. This CDR3 spans 16 amino acids. In DNA form, the CDR3 reads TGTGCCAGCAGTCCGGACTTAGCGGGGGGGATCTATGAGCAGTTCTTC. Protein: CASSPDLAGGIYEQFF.

The chain couples TRBV27 to TRBJ1-2, with a possible D match to TRBD1 (5 bases). Trimming took off 5 bases at V and 0 bases at J, with 13 bases between the two ends. The V gene's germline CDR1 is MNHEY and CDR2 SMNVEV (reference sequence). The CDR3 is 15 amino acids. The CDR3 sequence is CASSPTGAPNYGYTF. For the CDR3, the DNA is TGTGCCAGCAGTCCAACAGGCGCCCCTAACTATGGCTACACCTTC.

V usage is TRBV5-5 and J usage is TRBJ2-3, with D possibly being TRBD2 (5 bases). The germline gives CDR1 SGHKS, CDR2 YYEKEE (reference sequence). The CDR3 runs 16 residues. The germline V and J ends were trimmed by 1 base and 0 bases, with 12 bases remaining between them. DNA for the CDR3: TGTGCCAGCAGCTTGCGGGATAGAGCTAGCACAGATACGCAGTATTTT. Translated, it gives CASSLRDRASTDTQYF.

This clonotype was seen just once. The CDR3 spells CASSYFRGQETQYF. The CDR3 DNA follows: TGTGCCAGCAGCTATTTCAGGGGCCAAGAGACCCAGTACTTC. The chain carries TRBV3-1 and TRBJ2-5, with D possibly being TRBD1 (6 bases). The V gene's germline CDR1 is LGHDT and CDR2 YNNKEL (reference sequence). V was cut by 5 bases and J by 1 base, with 11 bases left in between. The CDR3 sequence is 14 residues long.

The chain uses TRBV7-9 and TRBJ2-5, with D hard to call. Trimming took off 2 bases at V and 1 base at J, with 5 bases between the two ends. The CDR3 sequence is 13 residues long. Germline CDR1 reads SEHNR; CDR2 reads FQNEAQ (reference sequence). This chain's CDR3 is CASSLISQETQYF. CDR3 bases: TGTGCCAGCAGCTTAATCAGCCAAGAGACCCAGTACTTC.

This clonotype came up a few times. This chain links TRBV27 with TRBJ2-1, with 8 positions matching TRBD2. The CDR3 contains 16 residues. Germline V CDR1 and CDR2: MNHEY, SMNVEV (reference sequence). Trimming cost V 0 bases and J 6 bases; bases outside gene matches: 7. In DNA form, the CDR3 reads TGTGCCAGCAGTTTATCCTATAGCGGGGCAGGCAATGAGCAGTTCTTC. Translation gives CASSLSYSGAGNEQFF.

This clonotype was counted at least ten times. This chain connects TRBV6-1 to TRBJ1-2; 8 bases are a match to TRBD1. The CDR3 has 12 amino acids. Germline V lookup: CDR1 MNHNS, CDR2 SASEGT. Unmatched junction bases numbered 2, after V lost 6 bases and J lost 5 bases. The CDR3 is CASSGQGYGYTF. CDR3 coding DNA: TGTGCCAGCAGCGGACAGGGATATGGCTACACCTTC.

This clonotype was counted only a few times. The V gene is TRBV4-1, the J gene TRBJ1-2; no firm D call. The CDR3 runs to 16 residues. Germline-derived CDR1 and CDR2 are MGHRA and YSYEKL. Between the trimmed V and J ends, which lost 1 base and 2 bases, there was a span of 14 bases. In nucleotides, the CDR3 is TGCGCCAGCAGCCAAGGTACCTTCCGGAAAAACTATGGCTACACCTTC. Translating it yields CASSQGTFRKNYGYTF.

The rearrangement joins TRBV6-6 to TRBJ1-5, with D unresolved. This CDR3 is 12 amino acids long. Trimming took 2 bases from V and 5 from J, leaving 4 bases between them. From germline, CDR1 is MNHNY and CDR2 SVGAGI (reference sequence). The CDR3 nucleotides read TGTGCCAGCAGTTACATGGATCAGCCCCAGCATTTT. Protein: CASSYMDQPQHF.

The chain links TRBV12-3 or TRBV12-4 to TRBJ1-6; maybe TRBD1 (5 bases). The CDR3 is 16 residues long. V shed 6 bases and J shed 9 bases, with 21 bases lying between them. For the CDR3, the DNA is TGTGCCAGCAGCCTACTCCACACGGGGCGCGGTTCACCCCTCCACTTT. It codes for CASSLLHTGRGSPLHF.

This rearrangement joins TRBV4-1 to TRBJ2-7; 14 bases align to TRBD2. The CDR3 runs 16 residues. J gave up 2 bases and V 4 bases, and 4 bases lay outside the gene matches. CDR1 and CDR2 from the germline V gene are MGHRA and YSYEKL. CDR3 amino acids: CASSRGLAGDPYEQYF. As DNA, the CDR3 is TGCGCCAGCAGCCGGGGACTAGCGGGGGATCCCTACGAGCAGTACTTC.

CDR3 nucleotide sequence: TGCAGCGCACCGACAGGGTCGTCGGAAAAACTGTTTTTT. It is translated as CSAPTGSSEKLFF. V is TRBV29-1 and J is TRBJ1-4; TRBD1 aligns across 7 bases. This CDR3 spans 13 amino acids. J gave up 8 bases and V 7 bases, and 10 bases lay outside the gene matches. The germline V gene has CDR1 SQVTM and CDR2 ANQGSEA.

Ten or more counts support this clonotype. This chain joins TRBV12-3 or TRBV12-4 and TRBJ1-1; unclear D gene. V was cut by 1 base and J by 5 bases, with 5 bases left in between. This CDR3 is 12 amino acids long. CDR3 residues: CASSLGATEAFF. Written as DNA, the CDR3 is TGTGCCAGCAGTTTAGGGGCGACTGAAGCTTTCTTT.

The rearrangement uses TRBV28 and TRBJ1-5; maybe TRBD1 (6 bases). CDR1 MDHEN and CDR2 SYDVKM come from the germline V gene. This CDR3 is 15 amino acids long. V shed 3 bases and J shed 6 bases, with 15 bases lying between them. The CDR3 coding sequence is TGTGCCAGCAGTTTCCCCGGGGGCGCGATTCAGCCCCAGCATTTT. Its translation: CASSFPGGAIQPQHF.